A selection of T cell receptor beta chains follows, all from one sample in a study of CXCR3-negative and CXCR3-positive naive CD8 T cells. One entry per CDR3 protein, without DNA, is what TCRdb gives after re-calling the 5' RACE reads. This sample's clone table lists some 130,000 distinct CDR3 sequences. The sample taken for sequencing was naive CXCR3+ CD8+ T cells from blood. The receptors shown here come from a human donor in good health. Some clones in this sample may be carry-over from other donors' samples. Each CDR3 is given with its conserved first and last residue. Each record gives: J gene, V gene, CDR3 length, CDR3 protein.

>TRBJ2-7|TRBV28|12
CASSFTDYEQYF
>TRBJ1-1|TRBV29-1|14
CSVEGGPMNTEAFF
>TRBJ2-1|TRBV15|15
CATSRGDRREDEQFF
>TRBJ2-7|TRBV6-2/TRBV6-3|16
CASSRPGGWDAYEQYF
>TRBJ2-5|TRBV7-9|14
CASSLMDIQETQYF
>TRBJ2-3|TRBV12-3/TRBV12-4|13
CASSPTPVDTQYF
>TRBJ1-5|TRBV18|16
CASSPPLGEFDQPQHF
>TRBJ2-7|TRBV2|11
CASSGSEEQYF
>TRBJ1-1|TRBV30|14
CALSVGTLLTEAFF
>TRBJ2-7|TRBV21-1|15
CAGPKAVSGNYEQYF
>TRBJ2-5|TRBV7-3|15
CASSLSGGAFETQYF
>TRBJ2-1|TRBV29-1|11
CSVVGQGEQFF
>TRBJ2-1|TRBV5-1|14
CASSGETGRNEQFF
>TRBJ2-7|TRBV7-6|14
CASSLGGVDYEQYF
>TRBJ2-5|TRBV12-3/TRBV12-4|14
CASSFGTGQETQYF
>TRBJ1-1|TRBV6-5|14
CASSYSTVNTEAFF
>TRBJ2-1|TRBV7-7|15
CASSLDTGPYNEQFF
>TRBJ1-1|TRBV4-3|14
CASSLGTMNTEAFF
>TRBJ2-5|TRBV7-3|15
CASSLSGSGGETQYF
>TRBJ2-7|TRBV5-6|15
CASSLRTGFWFEQYF
>TRBJ2-3|TRBV7-9|18
CASGPIIRAGGPPDTQYF
>TRBJ2-1|TRBV5-4|15
CASSFRGGISNEQFF
>TRBJ2-2|TRBV25-1|14
CASSDPEGRPRMFF
>TRBJ2-1|TRBV7-9|12
CASSLAADEQFF
>TRBJ1-6|TRBV6-6|23
CASSYSMFFEARTGDVGNSPLHF
>TRBJ2-7|TRBV5-6|14
CASSSAIGAYEQYF
>TRBJ2-7|TRBV14|19
CASSQVIAGVPKISHEQYF
>TRBJ2-3|TRBV7-9|16
CASSPPGQGVEDTQYF
>TRBJ1-1|TRBV7-9|15
CASSLAANFNTEAFF
>TRBJ1-4|TRBV7-9|18
CASSLGAGGLPTNEKLFF
>TRBJ1-1|TRBV12-3/TRBV12-4|15
CASSLGTAMNTEAFF
>TRBJ2-7|TRBV4-1|16
CASSQTLGQPYDGQYF
>TRBJ2-1|TRBV4-1|15
CASSQGGGTTNEQFF
>TRBJ2-2|TRBV10-1|13
CARRRGGTGELFF
>TRBJ2-3|TRBV20-1|13
CSASLGGADTQYF
>TRBJ2-5|TRBV4-1|17
CASSQYWDEAYQETQYF
>TRBJ2-1|TRBV20-1|17
CSARDFLAGDFYNEQFF